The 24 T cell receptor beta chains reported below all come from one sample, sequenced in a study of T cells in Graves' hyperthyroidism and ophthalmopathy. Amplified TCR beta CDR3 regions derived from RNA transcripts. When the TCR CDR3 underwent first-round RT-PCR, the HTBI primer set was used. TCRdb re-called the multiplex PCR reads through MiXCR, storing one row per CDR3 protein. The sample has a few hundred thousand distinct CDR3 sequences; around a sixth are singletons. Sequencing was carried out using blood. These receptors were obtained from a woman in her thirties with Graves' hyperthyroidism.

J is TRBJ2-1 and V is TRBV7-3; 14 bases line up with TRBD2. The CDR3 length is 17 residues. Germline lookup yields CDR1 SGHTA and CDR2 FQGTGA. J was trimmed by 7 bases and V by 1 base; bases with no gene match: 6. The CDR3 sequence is CASSLSPGTSGSNEQFF. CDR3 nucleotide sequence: TGTGCCAGCAGCTTAAGCCCGGGGACTAGCGGGAGTAATGAGCAGTTCTTC. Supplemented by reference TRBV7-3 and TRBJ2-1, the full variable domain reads GAGVSQTPSNKVTEKGKYVELRCDPISGHTALYWYRQSLGQGPEFLIYFQGTGAADDSGLPNDRFFAVRPEGSVSTLKIQRTERGDSAVYLCASSLSPGTSGSNEQFFGPGTRLTVL.

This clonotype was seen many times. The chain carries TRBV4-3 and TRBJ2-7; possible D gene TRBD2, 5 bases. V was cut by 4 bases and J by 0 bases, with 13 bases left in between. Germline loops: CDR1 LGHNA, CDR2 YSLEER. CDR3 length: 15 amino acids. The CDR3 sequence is CASSRNIARSYEQYF. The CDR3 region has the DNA TGCGCCAGCAGCCGGAATATAGCGCGCTCCTACGAGCAGTACTTC.

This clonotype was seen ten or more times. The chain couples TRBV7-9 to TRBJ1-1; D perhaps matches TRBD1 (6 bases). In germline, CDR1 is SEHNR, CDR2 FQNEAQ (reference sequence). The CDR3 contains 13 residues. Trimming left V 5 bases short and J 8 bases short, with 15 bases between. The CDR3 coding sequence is TGTGCCAGCAGCAGGCGGGGGCCCCGGGAAGCTTTCTTT. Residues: CASSRRGPREAFF.

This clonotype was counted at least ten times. The CDR3 DNA is TGTGCCAGCAGTTTAGGGGTCTCCTACAATCAGCCCCAGCATTTT. Its protein product is CASSLGVSYNQPQHF. The V gene is TRBV28, the J gene TRBJ1-5; no reliable D call. The V gene lost 2 bases and the J gene lost 3 bases, with 11 bases spanning the gap. The CDR3 sequence is 15 residues long. Germline CDR1 MDHEN, CDR2 SYDVKM.

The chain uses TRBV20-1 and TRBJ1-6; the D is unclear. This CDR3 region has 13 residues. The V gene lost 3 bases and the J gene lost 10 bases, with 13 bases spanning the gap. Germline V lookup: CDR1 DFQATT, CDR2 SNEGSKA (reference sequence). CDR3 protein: CSASSQADSPLHF. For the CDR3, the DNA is TGCAGTGCTAGTAGCCAGGCGGACTCACCCCTCCACTTT.

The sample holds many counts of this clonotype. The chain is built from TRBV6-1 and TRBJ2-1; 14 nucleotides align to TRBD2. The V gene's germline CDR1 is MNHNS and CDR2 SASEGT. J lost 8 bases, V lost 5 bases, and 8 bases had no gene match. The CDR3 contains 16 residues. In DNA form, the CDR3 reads TGTGCCAGCAGTCACCTGACTAGCGGGAGGGGGGATGAGCAGTTCTTC. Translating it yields CASSHLTSGRGDEQFF.

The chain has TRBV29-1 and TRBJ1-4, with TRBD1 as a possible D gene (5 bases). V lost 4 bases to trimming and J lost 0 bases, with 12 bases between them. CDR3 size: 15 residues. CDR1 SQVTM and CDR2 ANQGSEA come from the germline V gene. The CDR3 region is CSVGASGATNEKLFF. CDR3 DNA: TGCAGCGTTGGGGCATCGGGGGCAACTAATGAAAAACTGTTTTTT.

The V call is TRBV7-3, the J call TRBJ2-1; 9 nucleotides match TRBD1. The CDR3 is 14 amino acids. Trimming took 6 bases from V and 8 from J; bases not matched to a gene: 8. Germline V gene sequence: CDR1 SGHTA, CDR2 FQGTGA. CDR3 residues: CASSTQGAPHEQFF. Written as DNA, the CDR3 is TGTGCCAGCAGTACACAGGGGGCGCCCCATGAGCAGTTCTTC.

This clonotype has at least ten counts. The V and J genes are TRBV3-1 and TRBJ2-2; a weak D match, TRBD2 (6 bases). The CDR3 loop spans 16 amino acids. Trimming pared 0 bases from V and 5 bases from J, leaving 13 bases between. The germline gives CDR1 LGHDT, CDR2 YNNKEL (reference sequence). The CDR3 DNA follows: TGTGCCAGCAGCCAAGACGGAGGGGATGTAACCGGGGAGCTGTTTTTT. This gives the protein CASSQDGGDVTGELFF.

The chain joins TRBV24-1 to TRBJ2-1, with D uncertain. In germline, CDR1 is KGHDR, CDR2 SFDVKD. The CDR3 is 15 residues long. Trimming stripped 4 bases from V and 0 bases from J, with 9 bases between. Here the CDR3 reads CATSDTQSSYNEQFF. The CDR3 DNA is TGTGCCACCAGTGACACACAGAGCTCCTACAATGAGCAGTTCTTC.

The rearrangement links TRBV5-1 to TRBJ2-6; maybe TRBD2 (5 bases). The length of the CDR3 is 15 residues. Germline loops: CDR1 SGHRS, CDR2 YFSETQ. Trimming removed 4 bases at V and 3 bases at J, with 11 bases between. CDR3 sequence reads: CASSNLGSGANVLTF. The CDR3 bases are TGCGCCAGCAGCAATCTAGGGAGTGGGGCCAACGTCCTGACTTTC.

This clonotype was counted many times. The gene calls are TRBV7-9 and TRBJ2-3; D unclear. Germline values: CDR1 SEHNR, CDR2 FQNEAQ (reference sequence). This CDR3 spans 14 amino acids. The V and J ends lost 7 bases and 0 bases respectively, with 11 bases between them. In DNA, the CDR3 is TGTGCCAGCACAGCGATTTCTAGCACAGATACGCAGTATTTT. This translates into CASTAISSTDTQYF. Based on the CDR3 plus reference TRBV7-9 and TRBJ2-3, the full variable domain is DTGVSQNPRHKITKRGQNVTFRCDPISEHNRLYWYRQTLGQGPEFLTYFQNEAQLEKSRLLSDRFSAERPKGSFSTLEIQRTEQGDSAMYLCASTAISSTDTQYFGPGTRLTVL.

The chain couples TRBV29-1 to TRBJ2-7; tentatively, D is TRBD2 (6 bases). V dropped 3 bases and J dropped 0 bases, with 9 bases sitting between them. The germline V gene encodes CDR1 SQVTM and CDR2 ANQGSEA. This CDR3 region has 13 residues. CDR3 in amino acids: CSVDGGASYEQYF. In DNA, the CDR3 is TGCAGCGTTGATGGCGGGGCCTCCTACGAGCAGTACTTC.

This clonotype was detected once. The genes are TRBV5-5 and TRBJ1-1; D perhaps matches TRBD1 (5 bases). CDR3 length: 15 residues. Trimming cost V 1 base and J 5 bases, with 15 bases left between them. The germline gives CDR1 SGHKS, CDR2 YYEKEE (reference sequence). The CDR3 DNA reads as TGTGCCAGCAGCTTGCAATCAGGGAGTGAGACTGAAGCTTTCTTT. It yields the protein CASSLQSGSETEAFF.

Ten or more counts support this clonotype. CDR3 loop: CASSLRTFATNEKLFF. The CDR3 DNA reads TGTGCCAGCAGCTTAAGAACGTTCGCAACTAATGAAAAACTGTTTTTT. The chain links TRBV11-2 to TRBJ1-4; D unresolved. Germline loops: CDR1 SGHAT, CDR2 FQNNGV. This CDR3 has 16 residues. The germline V and J ends were trimmed by 2 bases and 0 bases, with 10 bases remaining between them.

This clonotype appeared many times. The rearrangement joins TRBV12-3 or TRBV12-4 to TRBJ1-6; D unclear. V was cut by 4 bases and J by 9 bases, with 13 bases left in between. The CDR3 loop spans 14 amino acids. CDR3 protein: CASSWLPAGSPLHF. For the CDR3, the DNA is TGTGCCAGCAGTTGGTTACCCGCGGGTTCACCCCTCCACTTT.

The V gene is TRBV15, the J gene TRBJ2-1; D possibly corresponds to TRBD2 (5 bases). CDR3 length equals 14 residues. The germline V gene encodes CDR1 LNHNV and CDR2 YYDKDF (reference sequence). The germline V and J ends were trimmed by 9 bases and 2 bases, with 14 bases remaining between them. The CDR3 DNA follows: TGTGCCACAACGCGGGCAGGAGCCTACAATGAGCAGTTCTTC. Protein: CATTRAGAYNEQFF.

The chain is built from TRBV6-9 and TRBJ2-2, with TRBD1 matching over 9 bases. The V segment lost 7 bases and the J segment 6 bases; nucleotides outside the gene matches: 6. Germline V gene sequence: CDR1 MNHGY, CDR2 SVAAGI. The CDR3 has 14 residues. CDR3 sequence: CASKRTGAAGELFF. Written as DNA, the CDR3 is TGTGCCAGCAAAAGGACAGGGGCCGCCGGGGAGCTGTTTTTT.

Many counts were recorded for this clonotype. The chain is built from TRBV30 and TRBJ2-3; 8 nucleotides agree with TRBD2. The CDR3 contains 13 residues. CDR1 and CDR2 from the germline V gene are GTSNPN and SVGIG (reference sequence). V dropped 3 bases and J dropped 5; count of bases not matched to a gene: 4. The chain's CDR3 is CAWRVAGIDTQYF. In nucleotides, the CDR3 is TGTGCCTGGAGGGTAGCGGGAATAGATACGCAGTATTTT.

CDR3 amino acids: CASSVLSSYNSPLHF. As DNA, the CDR3 is TGTGCCAGCAGTGTTCTAAGCTCCTATAATTCACCCCTCCACTTT. V is TRBV2 and J is TRBJ1-6, with no clear D. The germline CDR1 and CDR2 sequences are SNHLY and FYNNEI. Trimming took 4 bases from V and 0 from J, leaving 7 bases between them. The CDR3 length is 15 residues. Together with reference TRBV2 and TRBJ1-6, the CDR3 gives the full variable domain: EPEVTQTPSHQVTQMGQEVILRCVPISNHLYFYWYRQILGQKVEFLVSFYNNEISEKSEIFDDQFSVERPDGSNFTLKIRSTKLEDSAMYFCASSVLSSYNSPLHFGNGTRLTVT.

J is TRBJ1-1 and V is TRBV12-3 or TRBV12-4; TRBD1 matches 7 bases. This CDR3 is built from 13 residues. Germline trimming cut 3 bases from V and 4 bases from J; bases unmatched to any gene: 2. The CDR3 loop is CASSFAGGTEAFF. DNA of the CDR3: TGTGCCAGCAGTTTCGCAGGGGGCACTGAAGCTTTCTTT.

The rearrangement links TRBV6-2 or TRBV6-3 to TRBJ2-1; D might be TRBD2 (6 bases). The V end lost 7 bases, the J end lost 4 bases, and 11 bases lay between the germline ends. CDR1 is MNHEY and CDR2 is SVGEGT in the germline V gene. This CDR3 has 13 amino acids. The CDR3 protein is CASNLEGYNEQFF. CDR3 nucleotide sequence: TGTGCCAGCAACCTGGAGGGGTACAATGAGCAGTTCTTC.

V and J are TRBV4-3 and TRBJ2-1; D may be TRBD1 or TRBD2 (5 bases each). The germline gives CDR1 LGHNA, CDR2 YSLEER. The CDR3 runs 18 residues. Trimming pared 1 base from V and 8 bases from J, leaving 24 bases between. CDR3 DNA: TGCGCCAGCAGCCAAGGGCGGGCCGGGGACCCTTCTTGGGATGAGCAGTTCTTC. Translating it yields CASSQGRAGDPSWDEQFF.

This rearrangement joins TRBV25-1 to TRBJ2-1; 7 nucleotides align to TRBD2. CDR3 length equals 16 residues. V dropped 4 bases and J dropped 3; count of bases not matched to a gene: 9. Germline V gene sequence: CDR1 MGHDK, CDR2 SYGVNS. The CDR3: CASSGAASGIYNEQFF. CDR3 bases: TGTGCCAGCAGTGGGGCAGCTAGCGGAATCTACAATGAGCAGTTCTTC.